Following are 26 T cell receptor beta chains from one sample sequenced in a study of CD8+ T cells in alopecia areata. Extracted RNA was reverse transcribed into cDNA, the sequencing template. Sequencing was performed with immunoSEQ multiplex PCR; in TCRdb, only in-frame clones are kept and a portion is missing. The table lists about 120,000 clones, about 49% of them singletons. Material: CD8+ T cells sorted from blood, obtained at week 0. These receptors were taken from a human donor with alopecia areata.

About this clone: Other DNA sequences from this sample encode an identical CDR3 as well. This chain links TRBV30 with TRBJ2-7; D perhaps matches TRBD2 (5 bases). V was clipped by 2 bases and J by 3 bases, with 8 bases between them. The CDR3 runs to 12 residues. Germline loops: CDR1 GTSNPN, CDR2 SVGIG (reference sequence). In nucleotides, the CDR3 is TGTGCCTGGAGTCCACGGGGCTACGAGCAGTACTTC. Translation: CAWSPRGYEQYF. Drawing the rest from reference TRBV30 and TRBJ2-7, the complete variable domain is SQTIHQWPATLVQPVGSPLSLECTVEGTSNPNLYWYRQAAGRGLQLLFYSVGIGQISSEVPQNLSASRPQDRQFILSSKKLLLSDSGFYLCAWSPRGYEQYFGPGTRLTVT.

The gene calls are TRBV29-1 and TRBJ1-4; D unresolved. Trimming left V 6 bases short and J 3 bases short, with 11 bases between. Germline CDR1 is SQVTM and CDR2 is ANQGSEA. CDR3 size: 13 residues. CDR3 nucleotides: TGCAGCGTACACTTCGGACCTAATGAAAAACTGTTTTTT. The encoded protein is CSVHFGPNEKLFF.

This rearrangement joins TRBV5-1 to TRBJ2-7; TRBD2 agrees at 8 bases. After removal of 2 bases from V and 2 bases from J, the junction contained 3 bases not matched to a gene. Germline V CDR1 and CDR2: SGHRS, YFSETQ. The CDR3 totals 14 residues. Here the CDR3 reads CASSLAGRAYEQYF. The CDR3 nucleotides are TGCGCCAGCAGCTTAGCCGGGAGGGCCTACGAGCAGTACTTC. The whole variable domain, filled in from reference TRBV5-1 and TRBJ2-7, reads KAGVTQTPRYLIKTRGQQVTLSCSPISGHRSVSWYQQTPGQGLQFLFEYFSETQRNKGNFPGRFSGRQFSNSRSEMNVSTLELGDSALYLCASSLAGRAYEQYFGPGTRLTVT.

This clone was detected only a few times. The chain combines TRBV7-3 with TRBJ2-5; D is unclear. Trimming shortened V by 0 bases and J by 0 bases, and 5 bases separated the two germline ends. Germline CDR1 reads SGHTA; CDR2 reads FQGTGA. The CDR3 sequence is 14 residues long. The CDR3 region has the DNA TGTGCCAGCAGCTTAACAGGGAACCAAGAGACCCAGTACTTC. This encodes CASSLTGNQETQYF.

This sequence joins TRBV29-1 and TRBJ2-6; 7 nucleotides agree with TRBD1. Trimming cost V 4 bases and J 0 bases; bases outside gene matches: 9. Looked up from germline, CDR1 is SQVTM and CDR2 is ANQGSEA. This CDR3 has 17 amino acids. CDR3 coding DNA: TGCAGCGTTGCCTCGGGGACAGCGAGCTCTGGGGCCAACGTCCTGACTTTC. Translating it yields CSVASGTASSGANVLTF. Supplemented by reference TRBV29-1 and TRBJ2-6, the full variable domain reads SAVISQKPSRDICQRGTSLTIQCQVDSQVTMMFWYRQQPGQSLTLIATANQGSEATYESGFVIDKFPISRPNLTFSTLTVSNMSPEDSSIYLCSVASGTASSGANVLTFGAGSRLTVL.

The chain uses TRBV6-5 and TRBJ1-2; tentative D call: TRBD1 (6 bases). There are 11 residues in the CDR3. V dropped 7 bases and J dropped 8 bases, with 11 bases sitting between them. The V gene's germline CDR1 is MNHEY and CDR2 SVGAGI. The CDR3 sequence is CASTQGYGYTF. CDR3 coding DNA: TGTGCCAGCACGCAGGGGTACGGCTACACCTTC.

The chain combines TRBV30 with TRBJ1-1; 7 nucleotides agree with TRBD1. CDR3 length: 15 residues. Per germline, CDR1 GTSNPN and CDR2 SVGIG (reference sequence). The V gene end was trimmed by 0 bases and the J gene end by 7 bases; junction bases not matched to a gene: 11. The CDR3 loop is CAWSVLRGPAGEAFF. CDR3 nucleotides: TGTGCCTGGAGTGTACTAAGGGGGCCGGCCGGTGAAGCTTTCTTT.

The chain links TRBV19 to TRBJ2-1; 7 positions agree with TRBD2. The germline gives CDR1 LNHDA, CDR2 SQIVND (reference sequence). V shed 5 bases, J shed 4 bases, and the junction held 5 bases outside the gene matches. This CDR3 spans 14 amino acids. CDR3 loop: CASSHWGLYNEQFF. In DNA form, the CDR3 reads TGTGCCAGTAGTCACTGGGGACTATACAATGAGCAGTTCTTC.

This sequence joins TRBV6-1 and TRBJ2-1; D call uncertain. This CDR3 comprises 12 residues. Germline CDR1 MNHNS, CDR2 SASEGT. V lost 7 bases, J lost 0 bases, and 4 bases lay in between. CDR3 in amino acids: CASTDSYNEQFF. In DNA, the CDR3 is TGTGCCAGCACCGACTCCTACAATGAGCAGTTCTTC.

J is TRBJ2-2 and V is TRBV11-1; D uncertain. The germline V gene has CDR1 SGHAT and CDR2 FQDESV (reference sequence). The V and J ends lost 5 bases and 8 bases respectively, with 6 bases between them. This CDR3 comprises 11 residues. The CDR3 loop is CASSRDGELFF. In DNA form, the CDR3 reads TGTGCCAGCAGCCGCGATGGGGAGCTGTTTTTT.

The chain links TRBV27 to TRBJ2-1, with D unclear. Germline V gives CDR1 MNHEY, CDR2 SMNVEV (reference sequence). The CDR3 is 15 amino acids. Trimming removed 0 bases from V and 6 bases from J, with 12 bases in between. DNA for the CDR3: TGTGCCAGCAGTTTATCGGACCCAATTAGCAATGAGCAGTTCTTC. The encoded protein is CASSLSDPISNEQFF.

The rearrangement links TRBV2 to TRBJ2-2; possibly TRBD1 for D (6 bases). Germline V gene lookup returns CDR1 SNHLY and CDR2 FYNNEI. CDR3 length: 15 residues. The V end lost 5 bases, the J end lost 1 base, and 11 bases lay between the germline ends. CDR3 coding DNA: TGTGCCAGCAGTTTTGGACAGCTGAACACCGGGGAGCTGTTTTTT. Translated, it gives CASSFGQLNTGELFF.

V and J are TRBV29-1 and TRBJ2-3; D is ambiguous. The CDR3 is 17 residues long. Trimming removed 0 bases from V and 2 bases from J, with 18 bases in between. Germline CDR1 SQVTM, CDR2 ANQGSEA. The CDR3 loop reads CSVEDLENPEFTDTQYF. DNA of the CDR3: TGCAGCGTTGAAGATCTTGAGAACCCGGAATTCACAGATACGCAGTATTTT.

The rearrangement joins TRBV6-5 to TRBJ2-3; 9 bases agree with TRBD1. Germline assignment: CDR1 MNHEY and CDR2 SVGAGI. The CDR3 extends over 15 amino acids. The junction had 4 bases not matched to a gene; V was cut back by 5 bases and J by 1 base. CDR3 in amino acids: CASSTRTGGTDTQYF. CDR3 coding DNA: TGTGCCAGCAGTACGCGGACAGGGGGCACAGATACGCAGTATTTT.

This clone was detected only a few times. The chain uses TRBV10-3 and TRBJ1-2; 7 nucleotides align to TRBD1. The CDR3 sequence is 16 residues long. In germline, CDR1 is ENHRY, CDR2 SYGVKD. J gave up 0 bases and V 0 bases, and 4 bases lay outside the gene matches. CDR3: CAISESMGTANYGYTF. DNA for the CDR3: TGTGCCATCAGTGAGTCGATGGGGACAGCTAACTATGGCTACACCTTC.

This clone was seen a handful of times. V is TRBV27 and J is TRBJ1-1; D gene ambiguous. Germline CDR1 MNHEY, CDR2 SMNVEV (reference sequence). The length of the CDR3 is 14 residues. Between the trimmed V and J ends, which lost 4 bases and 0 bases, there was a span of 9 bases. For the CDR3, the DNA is TGTGCCAGCAGTTGGGCAGCAATGAACACTGAAGCTTTCTTT. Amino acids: CASSWAAMNTEAFF.

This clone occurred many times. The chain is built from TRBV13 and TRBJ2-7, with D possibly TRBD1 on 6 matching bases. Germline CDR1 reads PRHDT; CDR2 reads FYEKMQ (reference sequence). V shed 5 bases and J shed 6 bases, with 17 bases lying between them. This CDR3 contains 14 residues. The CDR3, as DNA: TGTGCCAGCAGCCCCCGCTACAGGGATGCCGAGCAGTACTTC. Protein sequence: CASSPRYRDAEQYF.

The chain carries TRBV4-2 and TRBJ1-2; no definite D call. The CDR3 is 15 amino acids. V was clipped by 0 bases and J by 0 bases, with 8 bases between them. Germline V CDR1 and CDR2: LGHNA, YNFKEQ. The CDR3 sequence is CASSQDEPPNYGYTF. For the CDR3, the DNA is TGTGCCAGCAGCCAAGATGAGCCGCCTAACTATGGCTACACCTTC.

CDR3 residues: CAWSVLTGGDTEAFF. The CDR3 DNA reads TGTGCCTGGAGTGTACTCACGGGGGGGGACACTGAAGCTTTCTTT. V gene TRBV30 combines with J gene TRBJ1-1, with a tentative D call TRBD1 (5 bases). Trimming stripped 0 bases from V and 3 bases from J, with 14 bases between. This CDR3 is built from 15 residues. Per germline, CDR1 GTSNPN and CDR2 SVGIG (reference sequence).

The CDR3 spells CASSGLALEGTDTQYF. In DNA, the CDR3 is TGTGCCAGCAGTGGACTGGCGCTTGAGGGCACAGATACGCAGTATTTT. The rearrangement joins TRBV2 to TRBJ2-3; the D is unclear. The CDR3 covers 16 residues. From germline, CDR1 is SNHLY and CDR2 FYNNEI. V was clipped by 4 bases and J by 1 base, with 15 bases between them.

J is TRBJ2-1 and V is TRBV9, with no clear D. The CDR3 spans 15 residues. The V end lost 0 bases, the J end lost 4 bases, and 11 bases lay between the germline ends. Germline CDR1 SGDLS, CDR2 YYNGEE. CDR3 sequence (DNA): TGTGCCAGCAGCGTAGCTGCGGAGCCATACAATGAGCAGTTCTTC. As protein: CASSVAAEPYNEQFF.

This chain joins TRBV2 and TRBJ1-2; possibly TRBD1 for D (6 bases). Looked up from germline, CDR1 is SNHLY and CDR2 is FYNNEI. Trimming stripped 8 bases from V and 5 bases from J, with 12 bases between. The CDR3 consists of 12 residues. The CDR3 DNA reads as TGTGCCAGCGAGACAGGAGCTTATGGCTACACCTTC. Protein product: CASETGAYGYTF. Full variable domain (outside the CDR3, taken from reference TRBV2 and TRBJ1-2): EPEVTQTPSHQVTQMGQEVILRCVPISNHLYFYWYRQILGQKVEFLVSFYNNEISEKSEIFDDQFSVERPDGSNFTLKIRSTKLEDSAMYFCASETGAYGYTFGSGTRLTVV.

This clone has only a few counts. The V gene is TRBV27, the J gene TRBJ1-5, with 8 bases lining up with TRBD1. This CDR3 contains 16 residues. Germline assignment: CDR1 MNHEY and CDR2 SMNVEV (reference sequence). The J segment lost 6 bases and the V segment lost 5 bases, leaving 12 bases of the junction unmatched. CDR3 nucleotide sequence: TGTGCCAGCAGTCCCTCACAGGGGGAGGTGAGTCAGCCCCAGCATTTT. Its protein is CASSPSQGEVSQPQHF.

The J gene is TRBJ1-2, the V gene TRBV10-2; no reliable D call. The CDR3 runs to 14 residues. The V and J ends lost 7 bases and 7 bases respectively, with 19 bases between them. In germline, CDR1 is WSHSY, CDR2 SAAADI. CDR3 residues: CASKGHPAFGGYTF. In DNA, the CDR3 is TGCGCCAGCAAAGGGCATCCCGCGTTCGGTGGCTACACCTTC.

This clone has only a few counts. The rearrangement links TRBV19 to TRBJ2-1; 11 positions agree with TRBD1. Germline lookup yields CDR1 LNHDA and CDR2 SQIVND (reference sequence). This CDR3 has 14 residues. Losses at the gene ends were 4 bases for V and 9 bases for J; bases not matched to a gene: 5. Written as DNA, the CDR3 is TGTGCCAGTAGTAGTCCCGGGACAGGGGGTGAGCAGTTCTTC. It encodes CASSSPGTGGEQFF.

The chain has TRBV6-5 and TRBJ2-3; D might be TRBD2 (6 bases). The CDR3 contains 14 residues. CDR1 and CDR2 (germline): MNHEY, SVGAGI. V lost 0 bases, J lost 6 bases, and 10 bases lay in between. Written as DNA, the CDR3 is TGTGCCAGCAGTTACTCGGAGGGGTTGGATACGCAGTATTTT. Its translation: CASSYSEGLDTQYF.